The present T cell receptor (beta chain) was sequenced within a study of T cell responses to AZD1222 COVID-19 vaccine. Findings and caveats of the study: Possibly, clonal diversity was underestimated; donors were largely white British and included more females. Repertoires were collected only later (after the peak T cell response had occurred).

Note on this clone: The antigen is not known.

The method was immunoSEQ multiplex PCR; TCRdb's version includes in-frame clones alone and lacks a portion of them. The sample includes 89,000 or so clones, over 80% of them seen just once. The length of the CDR3 is 15 residues. V lost 2 bases, J lost 7 bases, and 15 bases lay in between. CDR1 MNHEY and CDR2 SVGEGT come from the germline V gene. This clonotype was obtained from an adult in good health. This chain uses TRBV6-2 or TRBV6-3 with TRBJ2-1; the D call may be TRBD1 or TRBD2 (5 bases each). The source material was peripheral blood, sampled on day 0 of AZD1222 vaccination. CDR3 residues: CASSYRYGTGNEQFF. Here the CDR3 DNA reads TGTGCCAGCAGTTACCGGTACGGGACGGGGAATGAGCAGTTCTTC.